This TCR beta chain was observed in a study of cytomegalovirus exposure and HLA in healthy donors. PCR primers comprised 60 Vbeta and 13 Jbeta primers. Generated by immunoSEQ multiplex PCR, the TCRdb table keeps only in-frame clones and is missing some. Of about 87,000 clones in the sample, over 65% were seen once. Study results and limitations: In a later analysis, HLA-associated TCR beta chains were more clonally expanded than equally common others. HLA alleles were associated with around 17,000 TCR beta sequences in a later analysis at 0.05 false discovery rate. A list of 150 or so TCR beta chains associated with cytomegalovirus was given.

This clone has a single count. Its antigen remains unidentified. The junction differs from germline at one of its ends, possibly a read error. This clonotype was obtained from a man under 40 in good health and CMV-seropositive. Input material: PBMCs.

The chain's CDR3 is CASSPQEWPYGYPF. CDR3 DNA: TGTGCCAGCAGTCCCCAGGAATGGCCCTATGGCTACCCCTTC. The chain has TRBV28 and TRBJ1-2, with unresolved D. Germline assignment: CDR1 MDHEN and CDR2 SYDVKM. This CDR3 has 14 amino acids.